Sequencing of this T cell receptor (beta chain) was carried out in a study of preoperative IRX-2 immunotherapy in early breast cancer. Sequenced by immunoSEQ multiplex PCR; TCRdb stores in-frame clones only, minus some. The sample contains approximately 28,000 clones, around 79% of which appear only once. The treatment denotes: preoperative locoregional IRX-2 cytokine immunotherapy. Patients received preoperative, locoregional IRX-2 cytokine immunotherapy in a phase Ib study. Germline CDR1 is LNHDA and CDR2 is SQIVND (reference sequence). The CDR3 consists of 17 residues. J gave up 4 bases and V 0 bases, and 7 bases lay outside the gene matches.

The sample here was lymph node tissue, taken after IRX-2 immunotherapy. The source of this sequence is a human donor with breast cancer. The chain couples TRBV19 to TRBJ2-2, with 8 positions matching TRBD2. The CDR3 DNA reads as TGTGCCAGTAGTATAGAGAGAGCGGGAGCCCTCACCGGGGAGCTGTTTTTT. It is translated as CASSIERAGALTGELFF. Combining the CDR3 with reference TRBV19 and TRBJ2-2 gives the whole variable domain DGGITQSPKYLFRKEGQNVTLSCEQNLNHDAMYWYRQDPGQGLRLIYYSQIVNDFQKGDIAEGYSVSREKKESFPLTVTSAQKNPTAFYLCASSIERAGALTGELFFGEGSRLTVL.